The 24 T cell receptor beta chains below come from one sample, sequenced in a study of cytomegalovirus exposure and HLA in healthy donors. Clones were sequenced by immunoSEQ multiplex PCR, and TCRdb holds only the in-frame ones, with some missing. The sample carries roughly 130,000 clones, 89% recorded once. Input material: PBMCs. The receptors were gathered from a woman aged 18-29 years in good health and CMV-seropositive.

This chain joins TRBV5-4 and TRBJ2-1; possible D gene TRBD1, 5 bases. Germline assignment: CDR1 SGHNT and CDR2 YYREEE (reference sequence). V lost 0 bases and J lost 6, with 7 bases in between. This CDR3 region has 13 residues. The CDR3 nucleotides are TGTGCCAGCAGCTTGGTGGGGCCCAATGAGCAGTTCTTC. Translated: CASSLVGPNEQFF.

The chain carries TRBV9 and TRBJ1-1; 7 nucleotides align to TRBD1. CDR3 length: 15 amino acids. V shed 3 bases, J shed 1 base, and the junction held 6 bases outside the gene matches. Germline V lookup: CDR1 SGDLS, CDR2 YYNGEE. The CDR3 here is CASSGNRGRNTEAFF. Here the CDR3 DNA reads TGTGCCAGCAGCGGTAACAGGGGTAGGAACACTGAAGCTTTCTTT. Together with reference TRBV9 and TRBJ1-1, the CDR3 gives the full variable domain: DSGVTQTPKHLITATGQRVTLRCSPRSGDLSVYWYQQSLDQGLQFLIQYYNGEERAKGNILERFSAQQFPDLHSELNLSSLELGDSALYFCASSGNRGRNTEAFFGQGTRLTVV.

As DNA, the CDR3 is TGTGCCTGGGACAGGGTGACCACAGATACGCAGTATTTT. As protein: CAWDRVTTDTQYF. The chain is built from TRBV30 and TRBJ2-3, with TRBD1 matching over 7 bases. Per germline, CDR1 GTSNPN and CDR2 SVGIG (reference sequence). V lost 5 bases to trimming and J lost 2 bases; unmatched junction nucleotides: 4. CDR3 size: 13 residues.

The rearrangement joins TRBV6-6 to TRBJ1-1; D perhaps matches TRBD1 (5 bases). CDR3 length equals 15 residues. V was clipped by 7 bases and J by 3 bases, with 18 bases between them. Looked up from germline, CDR1 is MNHNY and CDR2 is SVGAGI (reference sequence). Written as DNA, the CDR3 is TGTGCCAGCATTGTTAACGCCAGGGAGGACACTGAAGCTTTCTTT. Encoded protein: CASIVNAREDTEAFF.

The table lists this clone with a count of one. The V call is TRBV4-3, the J call TRBJ2-7; 10 bases fit TRBD1. CDR1 and CDR2 (germline): LGHNA, YSLEER. J gave up 4 bases and V 4 bases, and 10 bases lay outside the gene matches. This CDR3 comprises 16 residues. The CDR3 coding sequence is TGCGCCAGCAGCCCCTCCGGGGGGACAGGGGTATACGAGCAGTACTTC. This gives the protein CASSPSGGTGVYEQYF.

This rearrangement joins TRBV18 to TRBJ1-1, with TRBD1 matching over 7 bases. V gave up 6 bases and J gave up 0 bases; unmatched junction bases: 7. This CDR3 comprises 15 residues. Germline V gene data show CDR1 as KGHSH and CDR2 as LQKENI. CDR3 DNA: TGTGCCAGCTCCCAGGACAGGCCGATGAACACTGAAGCTTTCTTT. Amino acids: CASSQDRPMNTEAFF.

This clone has more than one count but fewer than ten. The rearrangement uses TRBV28 and TRBJ1-2; D not resolved. Deletions cut 3 bases from V and 7 bases from J, with 6 bases between. The CDR3 is 11 residues long. Germline assignment: CDR1 MDHEN and CDR2 SYDVKM. CDR3 sequence: CASSFQFGYTF. In DNA, the CDR3 is TGTGCCAGCAGTTTCCAGTTTGGCTACACCTTC.

The rearrangement links TRBV5-5 to TRBJ1-3; D not resolved. Germline V gene sequence: CDR1 SGHKS, CDR2 YYEKEE (reference sequence). Between the trimmed V and J ends, which lost 0 bases and 6 bases, there was a span of 13 bases. This CDR3 region has 15 residues. CDR3 in amino acids: CASSLAPTRENTIYF. CDR3 coding DNA: TGTGCCAGCAGCTTGGCCCCGACTAGGGAAAACACCATATATTTT.

The chain links TRBV27 to TRBJ2-5, with D possibly matching TRBD2 (7 bases). V was shortened by 3 bases and J by 2 bases, with 13 bases between the two germline ends. The germline V gene encodes CDR1 MNHEY and CDR2 SMNVEV (reference sequence). The CDR3 loop spans 15 amino acids. The CDR3 coding sequence is TGTGCCAGCAGTTTTAACGGGGGGCGACAAGAGACCCAGTACTTC. This codes for CASSFNGGRQETQYF.

The V gene is TRBV4-2, the J gene TRBJ2-7, with 12 nucleotides matching TRBD2. The CDR3 is 16 residues long. Germline values: CDR1 LGHNA, CDR2 YNFKEQ. Losses at the gene ends were 0 bases for V and 4 bases for J; bases not matched to a gene: 4. The CDR3 coding sequence is TGTGCCAGCAGCCAAGAAGTCGGGACTAGCGGGTACGAGCAGTACTTC. It translates to CASSQEVGTSGYEQYF.

The chain uses TRBV7-9 and TRBJ1-2; D call uncertain. Trimming left V 5 bases short and J 8 bases short, with 15 bases between. Germline V CDR1 and CDR2: SEHNR, FQNEAQ (reference sequence). There are 13 residues in the CDR3. The CDR3 DNA reads as TGTGCCAGCAGCCTTGAGAAAGGTAGCGGCTACACCTTC. Translating it yields CASSLEKGSGYTF.

The chain recombines TRBV6-6 with TRBJ2-7, with D tentatively TRBD2 (6 bases). Germline assignment: CDR1 MNHNY and CDR2 SVGAGI (reference sequence). The CDR3 has 14 amino acids. The V end was cut by 0 bases, the J end by 4 bases, with 10 bases between. CDR3 nucleotides: TGTGCCAGCAGTTACTCTGGGACTGAGTACGAGCAGTACTTC. As protein: CASSYSGTEYEQYF.

This clone was seen just once. The V call is TRBV6-5, the J call TRBJ2-7; the match to TRBD1 covers 10 bases. The trim removed 5 bases at V and 3 bases at J, leaving 7 bases unmatched. Germline V gene data show CDR1 as MNHEY and CDR2 as SVGAGI. The CDR3 has 15 amino acids. For the CDR3, the DNA is TGTGCCAGCAGTCCTGACAGGGGGCCCCACTACGAGCAGTACTTC. Its protein product is CASSPDRGPHYEQYF.

Only one count was recorded for this clone. The V gene is TRBV15, the J gene TRBJ2-1; 7 nucleotides align to TRBD1. The V gene's germline CDR1 is LNHNV and CDR2 YYDKDF (reference sequence). This CDR3 has 14 amino acids. V was clipped by 5 bases and J by 13 bases; unmatched bases: 14. The CDR3 DNA is TGTGCCACCAGCCCATTTATTCAAGGGGGCCACCAGTTCTTC. Protein: CATSPFIQGGHQFF.

The chain uses TRBV5-1 and TRBJ2-2; tentatively, D is TRBD2 (5 bases). Germline V gene lookup returns CDR1 SGHRS and CDR2 YFSETQ. This CDR3 has 14 amino acids. V gave up 3 bases and J gave up 5 bases, with 11 bases separating them. CDR3 sequence (DNA): TGCGCCAGCAGCTCCCAAGGGAGAACCGGGGAGCTGTTTTTT. Protein: CASSSQGRTGELFF. The full variable domain, with the rest looked up from reference TRBV5-1 and TRBJ2-2, is KAGVTQTPRYLIKTRGQQVTLSCSPISGHRSVSWYQQTPGQGLQFLFEYFSETQRNKGNFPGRFSGRQFSNSRSEMNVSTLELGDSALYLCASSSQGRTGELFFGEGSRLTVL.

The chain couples TRBV19 to TRBJ2-5; the match to TRBD1 covers 9 bases. V lost 3 bases to trimming and J lost 2 bases; unmatched junction nucleotides: 7. CDR1 LNHDA and CDR2 SQIVND come from the germline V gene (reference sequence). This CDR3 comprises 16 residues. The CDR3 region is CASSISMTGGQETQYF. CDR3 nucleotides: TGTGCCAGTAGTATTAGCATGACAGGGGGACAAGAGACCCAGTACTTC.

This clone was found a few times. The gene calls are TRBV6-5 and TRBJ1-2; TRBD1 agrees at 10 bases. This CDR3 spans 15 amino acids. Per the germline V gene, CDR1 is MNHEY and CDR2 is SVGAGI. Trimming cost V 2 bases and J 4 bases; bases outside gene matches: 4. CDR3 nucleotides: TGTGCCAGCAGTTACATGGGGACAGGGGTCTATGGCTACACCTTC. This encodes CASSYMGTGVYGYTF.

The genes are TRBV4-2 and TRBJ2-5, with 12 bases fitting TRBD2. CDR3 length: 18 residues. Germline CDR1 is LGHNA and CDR2 is YNFKEQ. V lost 6 bases and J lost 7; bases outside the gene matches: 18. CDR3: CASSMDPGLAGPGGTQYF. In nucleotides, the CDR3 is TGTGCCAGCAGTATGGATCCGGGACTAGCGGGCCCGGGGGGGACCCAGTACTTC.

The chain employs TRBV2 and TRBJ2-3; 11 nucleotides match TRBD1. CDR1 and CDR2 (germline): SNHLY, FYNNEI. The J segment lost 3 bases and the V segment lost 6 bases, leaving 11 bases of the junction unmatched. This CDR3 is 17 amino acids long. Written as DNA, the CDR3 is TGTGCCAGCAGAAGCCTGGACAGGGGGCTGGGAACAGATACGCAGTATTTT. It is translated as CASRSLDRGLGTDTQYF.

J is TRBJ2-7 and V is TRBV11-1; 11 nucleotides agree with TRBD2. The trim removed 7 bases at V and 1 base at J, leaving 9 bases unmatched. Germline lookup yields CDR1 SGHAT and CDR2 FQDESV (reference sequence). This CDR3 has 16 amino acids. CDR3 DNA sequence: TGTGCCAGCACCCAAGGTCTAGCGGGGGGTTCCTACGAGCAGTACTTC. Its protein is CASTQGLAGGSYEQYF.

The V and J genes are TRBV19 and TRBJ2-5; 9 bases fit TRBD1. Germline V lookup: CDR1 LNHDA, CDR2 SQIVND (reference sequence). Trimming removed 5 bases from V and 5 bases from J; junction bases left unmatched: 6. The CDR3 contains 14 residues. The CDR3 is CASSVGQGWETQYF. CDR3 nucleotide sequence: TGTGCCAGTAGTGTCGGACAGGGGTGGGAGACCCAGTACTTC.

The chain combines TRBV1 with TRBJ2-3; TRBD2 is the table's D call, not checked against the DNA. TRBV1 is a known pseudogene. This CDR3 is 14 amino acids long. DNA for the CDR3: TGCACCAGCAGCTCTGGGGGGAGCACAGATACGCAGTATTTT. This gives the protein CTSSSGGSTDTQYF.

V usage is TRBV5-1 and J usage is TRBJ2-1; D call uncertain. The germline gives CDR1 SGHRS, CDR2 YFSETQ. V lost 0 bases to trimming and J lost 9 bases, with 10 bases between them. The CDR3 length is 13 residues. The chain's CDR3 is CASSLETRSEQFF. In nucleotides, the CDR3 is TGCGCCAGCAGCTTGGAAACACGGAGTGAGCAGTTCTTC. The full variable domain, in which reference TRBV5-1 and TRBJ2-1 provide the parts outside the CDR3, is KAGVTQTPRYLIKTRGQQVTLSCSPISGHRSVSWYQQTPGQGLQFLFEYFSETQRNKGNFPGRFSGRQFSNSRSEMNVSTLELGDSALYLCASSLETRSEQFFGPGTRLTVL.

This clone was picked up one time. The chain carries TRBV6-5 and TRBJ2-3; weak D call: TRBD1 (6 bases). This CDR3 spans 11 amino acids. Trimming stripped 7 bases from V and 6 bases from J, with 8 bases between. Germline CDR1 MNHEY, CDR2 SVGAGI. The CDR3 protein is CASMGADTQYF. DNA for the CDR3: TGTGCCAGCATGGGGGCGGATACGCAGTATTTT.